These 21 T cell receptor beta chains were all obtained from the same sample, sequenced in a study of cytomegalovirus exposure and HLA in healthy donors. The primer mix had 60 Vbeta and 13 Jbeta primers. Libraries were prepared by immunoSEQ multiplex PCR; TCRdb keeps only in-frame clonotypes and omits some of them. The profile shows 100,000 to 150,000 clones, over 70% of them singletons. Input material: PBMCs. The receptors derive from a woman aged 45 to 65 in good health and CMV-seronegative.

V gene TRBV7-6 combines with J gene TRBJ2-2; the D gene is possibly TRBD2 (6 bases). This CDR3 region has 16 residues. The germline V gene has CDR1 SGHVS and CDR2 FNYEAQ. V gave up 1 base and J gave up 0 bases, with 9 bases separating them. This chain's CDR3 is CASSLVGGANTGELFF. In nucleotides, the CDR3 is TGTGCCAGCAGCTTAGTTGGCGGGGCGAACACCGGGGAGCTGTTTTTT.

The genes are TRBV5-1 and TRBJ2-7; 7 bases fit TRBD1. The germline V gene has CDR1 SGHRS and CDR2 YFSETQ. J lost 3 bases, V lost 0 bases, and 6 bases had no gene match. The CDR3 is made up of 15 amino acids. The CDR3 DNA is TGCGCCAGCAGCTTGGTTCAAAGGGGGCTCTACGAGCAGTACTTC. Translating it yields CASSLVQRGLYEQYF. The whole variable domain, remainder taken from reference TRBV5-1 and TRBJ2-7, is KAGVTQTPRYLIKTRGQQVTLSCSPISGHRSVSWYQQTPGQGLQFLFEYFSETQRNKGNFPGRFSGRQFSNSRSEMNVSTLELGDSALYLCASSLVQRGLYEQYFGPGTRLTVT.

The V and J genes are TRBV7-9 and TRBJ2-7; possibly TRBD2 for D (7 bases). The CDR3 loop spans 15 amino acids. Trimming stripped 5 bases from V and 4 bases from J, with 18 bases between. From germline, CDR1 is SEHNR and CDR2 FQNEAQ (reference sequence). The CDR3 DNA follows: TGTGCCAGCAGCAGAGGGCGGGGGCGGAGGTACGAGCAGTACTTC. Residues: CASSRGRGRRYEQYF.

This chain connects TRBV14 to TRBJ2-7; D gene unclear. With 1 base removed from V and 4 bases from J, the gap between germline ends came to 8 bases. This CDR3 spans 13 amino acids. CDR1 and CDR2 (germline): SGHDN, FVKESK. The CDR3: CASSQVPGYEQYF. The CDR3 DNA is TGTGCCAGCAGCCAAGTTCCGGGTTACGAGCAGTACTTC.

This chain connects TRBV28 to TRBJ1-2; the D gene is possibly TRBD1 (6 bases). The CDR3 has 15 residues. With 3 bases removed from V and 2 bases from J, the gap between germline ends came to 13 bases. Germline assignment: CDR1 MDHEN and CDR2 SYDVKM. The CDR3, as DNA: TGTGCCAGCAGTTTGGTGGCAGGGGACAACTATGGCTACACCTTC. This gives the protein CASSLVAGDNYGYTF.

The gene calls are TRBV5-1 and TRBJ1-2, with 8 bases that match TRBD1. J lost 8 bases, V lost 3 bases, and 9 bases had no gene match. The CDR3 length is 14 residues. Germline lookup yields CDR1 SGHRS and CDR2 YFSETQ. This CDR3 reads CASSSGQEISGYTF. The CDR3 region has the DNA TGCGCCAGCAGCTCGGGACAGGAAATATCAGGCTACACCTTC.

The V gene is TRBV7-2, the J gene TRBJ2-7; D possibly corresponds to TRBD2 (6 bases). The CDR3 has 15 amino acids. Trimming pared 6 bases from V and 1 base from J, leaving 16 bases between. Germline V CDR1 and CDR2: SGHTA, FQGNSA. Here the CDR3 reads CASSQMSGPSYEQYF. CDR3 nucleotides: TGTGCCAGCAGTCAAATGAGCGGGCCTTCCTACGAGCAGTACTTC.

The CDR3 here is CASSSQGIQGGYTF. The DNA for the CDR3 is TGTGCCAGCAGCTCACAGGGTATTCAGGGTGGCTACACCTTC. The chain links TRBV28 to TRBJ1-2; the D gene is possibly TRBD1 (6 bases). V lost 6 bases, J lost 7 bases, and 18 bases lay in between. The germline V gene encodes CDR1 MDHEN and CDR2 SYDVKM. This CDR3 comprises 14 residues.

This chain joins TRBV27 and TRBJ2-2; possibly TRBD2 for D (6 bases). V was cut by 8 bases and J by 4 bases, with 11 bases left in between. The CDR3 runs to 13 residues. Germline V lookup: CDR1 MNHEY, CDR2 SMNVEV (reference sequence). DNA of the CDR3: TGTGCCAGCTCTCGGAGGGGCACCGGGGAGCTGTTTTTT. It is translated as CASSRRGTGELFF.

About this clone itself: Other nucleotide sequences in the sample specify the same CDR3. The chain joins TRBV29-1 to TRBJ1-2; possible D gene TRBD1, 6 bases. The V gene's germline CDR1 is SQVTM and CDR2 ANQGSEA. V lost 1 base to trimming and J lost 3 bases, with 12 bases between them. The CDR3 extends over 14 amino acids. This CDR3 is CSVEGRGRDYGYTF. The CDR3, as DNA: TGCAGCGTTGAAGGCAGGGGTCGCGACTATGGCTACACCTTC.

The chain joins TRBV6-1 to TRBJ2-5; 7 bases match TRBD2. V lost 10 bases, J lost 3 bases, and 8 bases stayed unmatched. This CDR3 region has 13 residues. Germline CDR1 and CDR2: MNHNS and SASEGT. The CDR3 region has the DNA TGTGCCACTACTAGCGAGACCGAAGAGACCCAGTACTTC. Translated: CATTSETEETQYF.

This clone was picked up a small number of times. The CDR3 here is CAWSDGAADQPQHF. The CDR3 DNA follows: TGTGCCTGGAGTGATGGAGCGGCAGATCAGCCCCAGCATTTT. The V call is TRBV30, the J call TRBJ1-5; no clear D gene. Germline V gives CDR1 GTSNPN, CDR2 SVGIG (reference sequence). V was shortened by 1 base and J by 5 bases, with 12 bases between the two germline ends. The CDR3 extends over 14 amino acids. Combining the CDR3 with reference TRBV30 and TRBJ1-5 gives the whole variable domain SQTIHQWPATLVQPVGSPLSLECTVEGTSNPNLYWYRQAAGRGLQLLFYSVGIGQISSEVPQNLSASRPQDRQFILSSKKLLLSDSGFYLCAWSDGAADQPQHFGDGTRLSIL.

The CDR3 DNA is TGTGCCATCAGTGAGAATCCAGACTATGGCTACACCTTC. As protein: CAISENPDYGYTF. The chain couples TRBV10-3 to TRBJ1-2; no definite D call. Trimming pared 2 bases from V and 3 bases from J, leaving 7 bases between. The CDR3 runs 13 residues. CDR1 is ENHRY and CDR2 is SYGVKD in the germline V gene.

This clone was observed a few times. CDR3 residues: CASSVGPGNSPLHF. Written as DNA, the CDR3 is TGTGCCAGCAGCGTAGGCCCAGGGAATTCACCCCTCCACTTT. The genes are TRBV9 and TRBJ1-6; TRBD1 is a possible D gene (5 bases). V lost 0 bases and J 7 bases, leaving 8 bases between the germline ends. The CDR3 loop spans 14 amino acids. In germline, CDR1 is SGDLS, CDR2 YYNGEE.

Concerning this clone itself: A read error may produce the germline difference seen at one junction end. V is TRBV27 and J is TRBJ2-7; no definite D call. Looked up from germline, CDR1 is MNHEY and CDR2 is SMNVEV (reference sequence). The CDR3 has 11 amino acids. The CDR3 DNA reads TGTGCCAGCATGTACTCCCACGAGCAGTACTTC. This sequence encodes CASMYSHEQYF.

The J gene is TRBJ2-7, the V gene TRBV21-1; the table's D call, TRBD2, was not checked against the DNA. TRBV21-1 constitutes a pseudogene. The CDR3 totals 12 residues. The CDR3 region has the DNA TGTGCCAGCAGCAATCGCTCCTACGAGCAGTACTTC. Its translation is CASSNRSYEQYF.

Only a few counts were recorded for this clone. The genes are TRBV7-2 and TRBJ2-5, with 8 positions matching TRBD1. The CDR3 extends over 13 amino acids. The trim removed 3 bases at V and 7 bases at J, leaving 4 bases unmatched. Germline-derived CDR1 and CDR2 are SGHTA and FQGNSA. CDR3 bases: TGTGCCAGCAGCTTGGACAGGGATAGGACCCAGTACTTC. Translating it yields CASSLDRDRTQYF.

CDR3 region: CASTTSEGEQFF. The DNA for the CDR3 is TGTGCCAGTACAACTAGCGAGGGTGAGCAGTTCTTC. This chain uses TRBV19 with TRBJ2-1; the match to TRBD2 covers 7 bases. V shed 7 bases, J shed 9 bases, and the junction held 6 bases outside the gene matches. The CDR3 spans 12 residues. Per the germline V gene, CDR1 is LNHDA and CDR2 is SQIVND (reference sequence).

The V call is TRBV14, the J call TRBJ2-1; D perhaps matches TRBD1 (5 bases). The CDR3 covers 11 residues. Germline V CDR1 and CDR2: SGHDN, FVKESK. Trimming cost V 7 bases and J 6 bases, with 7 bases left between them. The DNA of the CDR3 is TGTGCCAGCAAGGACACCAATGAGCAGTTCTTC. Its protein is CASKDTNEQFF. The full variable domain, completed using reference TRBV14 and TRBJ2-1, is EAGVTQFPSHSVIEKGQTVTLRCDPISGHDNLYWYRRVMGKEIKFLLHFVKESKQDESGMPNNRFLAERTGGTYSTLKVQPAELEDSGVYFCASKDTNEQFFGPGTRLTVL.

The chain recombines TRBV11-3 with TRBJ2-5; 7 bases are shared with TRBD2. The CDR3 is 13 residues long. The V segment lost 3 bases and the J segment 2 bases; nucleotides outside the gene matches: 0. CDR1 is SGHNT, CDR2 YENEEA, per germline. The DNA of the CDR3 is TGTGCCAGCAGCTTTAGCGGGCAAGAGACCCAGTACTTC. Protein product: CASSFSGQETQYF.

The CDR3 region has the DNA TGTGCCAGCAGACATGGACAAGGGTACCGTCACGAGCAGTACTTC. Its protein is CASRHGQGYRHEQYF. The chain links TRBV6-1 to TRBJ2-7, with D possibly being TRBD1 (5 bases). With 6 bases removed from V and 5 bases from J, the gap between germline ends came to 20 bases. CDR1 and CDR2 (germline): MNHNS, SASEGT. The CDR3 runs 15 residues.